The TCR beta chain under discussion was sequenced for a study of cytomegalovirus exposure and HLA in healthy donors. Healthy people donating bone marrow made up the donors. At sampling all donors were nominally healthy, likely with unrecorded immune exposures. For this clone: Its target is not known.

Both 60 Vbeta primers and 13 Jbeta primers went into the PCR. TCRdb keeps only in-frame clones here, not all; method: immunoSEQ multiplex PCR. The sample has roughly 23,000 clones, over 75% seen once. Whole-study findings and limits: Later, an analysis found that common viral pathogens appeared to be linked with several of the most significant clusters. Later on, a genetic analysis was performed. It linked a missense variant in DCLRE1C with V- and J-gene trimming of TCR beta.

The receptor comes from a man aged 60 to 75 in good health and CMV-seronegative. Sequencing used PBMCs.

The CDR3 region is CATSRLPLGTSTDTQYF. For the CDR3, the DNA is TGTGCCACCAGCAGGCTCCCACTAGGGACTAGCACAGATACGCAGTATTTT. The chain employs TRBV15 and TRBJ2-3; tentatively, D is TRBD2 (6 bases). The CDR3 consists of 17 residues. Germline loops: CDR1 LNHNV, CDR2 YYDKDF (reference sequence). V lost 3 bases and J lost 0, with 16 bases in between. Full variable domain (rest looked up from reference TRBV15 and TRBJ2-3): DAMVIQNPRYQVTQFGKPVTLSCSQTLNHNVMYWYQQKSSQAPKLLFHYYDKDFNNEADTPDNFQSRRPNTSFCFLDIRSPGLGDTAMYLCATSRLPLGTSTDTQYFGPGTRLTVL.